This TCR beta chain was captured in a study of cytomegalovirus exposure and HLA in healthy donors. Study conclusions and caveats: Many donors shared some public TCRs, even though most TCR sequences were rare.

In its sample, this clone was seen once. Antigen unknown. Germline V gene sequence: CDR1 MNHNY, CDR2 SVGAGI (reference sequence). Trimming removed 2 bases from V and 1 base from J, with 11 bases in between. The CDR3 runs to 15 residues. With 60 Vbeta and 13 Jbeta primers, the PCR was carried out. Produced via immunoSEQ multiplex PCR; TCRdb's table is partial and in-frame only. The sample records approximately 170,000 clones, 81% being singletons. The clonotype comes from a middle-aged man in good health and CMV-seropositive. The chain links TRBV6-6 to TRBJ1-1, with D perhaps matching TRBD1 (5 bases). The sequencing input was PBMCs. The DNA for the CDR3 is TGTGCCAGCAGTTACGGGGGGGTGGAGAACACTGAAGCTTTCTTT. It specifies CASSYGGVENTEAFF.